Presented here are 21 T cell receptor beta chains from one specimen sequenced in a study of cytomegalovirus exposure and HLA in healthy donors. PCR was performed using 60 Vbeta and 13 Jbeta primers. The repertoire was sequenced with immunoSEQ multiplex PCR; TCRdb's copy has only in-frame clones and lacks some. The table lists 100,000 to 150,000 clones, around three quarters of them singletons, with about 1.7% in the top ten. The specimen was PBMCs. These receptor sequences come from a woman aged 45-65 years in good health and CMV-seronegative.

The table lists this clone with a few counts. The V call is TRBV18, the J call TRBJ1-5, with 7 nucleotides matching TRBD1. Germline CDR1 KGHSH, CDR2 LQKENI. There are 13 residues in the CDR3. With 3 bases clipped from V and 5 bases from J, the junction kept 1 base outside the gene matches. The CDR3 bases are TGTGCCAGCTCACCTGGGACAGATCAGCCCCAGCATTTT. Its protein is CASSPGTDQPQHF.

The rearrangement links TRBV6-5 to TRBJ1-2, with D perhaps TRBD1 (6 bases). Germline V CDR1 and CDR2: MNHEY, SVGAGI. This CDR3 spans 13 amino acids. Trimming removed 5 bases at V and 5 bases at J, with 12 bases between. This CDR3 reads CASSPHREYGYTF. DNA of the CDR3: TGTGCCAGCAGTCCGCACAGGGAATATGGCTACACCTTC.

Only a few counts were recorded for this clone. V usage is TRBV29-1 and J usage is TRBJ1-1; weak D call: TRBD1 (6 bases). The germline V and J ends were trimmed by 7 bases and 1 base, with 16 bases remaining between them. Germline assignment: CDR1 SQVTM and CDR2 ANQGSEA. CDR3 size: 14 residues. CDR3 protein: CSAPLRGRNTEAFF. For the CDR3, the DNA is TGCAGCGCGCCACTCAGGGGCCGGAACACTGAAGCTTTCTTT.

V gene TRBV4-3 combines with J gene TRBJ2-1; 11 positions agree with TRBD2. From germline, CDR1 is LGHNA and CDR2 YSLEER. V shed 4 bases, J shed 5 bases, and the junction held 4 bases outside the gene matches. The CDR3 covers 15 residues. The CDR3 bases are TGCGCCAGCAGCCGAAGACTAGCGGGGAACAATGAGCAGTTCTTC. This encodes CASSRRLAGNNEQFF.

V is TRBV2 and J is TRBJ2-7; 7 nucleotides agree with TRBD1. CDR3 length equals 13 residues. CDR1 is SNHLY, CDR2 FYNNEI, per germline. The V gene end was trimmed by 7 bases and the J gene end by 0 bases; junction bases not matched to a gene: 3. Here the CDR3 reads CASNRQGSYEQYF. As DNA, the CDR3 is TGTGCCAGCAATCGACAGGGCTCCTACGAGCAGTACTTC.

This clone showed up just a few times. The chain uses TRBV4-2 and TRBJ2-6; D is ambiguous. The CDR3 runs to 16 residues. Per the germline V gene, CDR1 is LGHNA and CDR2 is YNFKEQ. V lost 0 bases and J lost 0, with 6 bases in between. CDR3 in amino acids: CASSQDTFSGANVLTF. CDR3 DNA: TGTGCCAGCAGCCAAGATACATTCTCTGGGGCCAACGTCCTGACTTTC.

In its sample, this clone was seen a few times. The chain links TRBV15 to TRBJ2-2; no clear D. The CDR3 is 13 residues long. CDR1 LNHNV and CDR2 YYDKDF come from the germline V gene (reference sequence). With 6 bases removed from V and 7 bases from J, the gap between germline ends came to 12 bases. CDR3 loop: CATSLSRVGELFF. CDR3 DNA sequence: TGTGCCACCAGTCTTAGCCGGGTCGGGGAGCTGTTTTTT.

This clone has just a few counts. V is TRBV18 and J is TRBJ1-4, with 9 bases lining up with TRBD1. The V segment lost 0 bases and the J segment 7 bases; nucleotides outside the gene matches: 6. The CDR3 contains 16 residues. CDR1 is KGHSH and CDR2 is LQKENI in the germline V gene. CDR3 DNA: TGTGCCAGCTCACCACCCGGAGGACAGGGGCTTGAAAAACTGTTTTTT. It translates to CASSPPGGQGLEKLFF.

This sequence joins TRBV16 and TRBJ1-3, with a possible D match to TRBD1 (5 bases). Germline values: CDR1 KGHSY, CDR2 FQNENV. Trimming removed 3 bases at V and 2 bases at J, with 8 bases between. CDR3 length: 14 amino acids. CDR3 sequence (DNA): TGTGCCAGCAGCCAGCAGGGCCCTGGAAACACCATATATTTT. This translates into CASSQQGPGNTIYF.

The chain joins TRBV11-2 to TRBJ1-1; D may be TRBD1 (5 bases). Germline-derived CDR1 and CDR2 are SGHAT and FQNNGV. V lost 7 bases, J lost 3 bases, and 18 bases lay in between. The CDR3 has 15 amino acids. In DNA, the CDR3 is TGTGCCAGCAACCTACGGACACAAAGGGACACTGAAGCTTTCTTT. Translation: CASNLRTQRDTEAFF. Variable domain in full (rest from reference TRBV11-2 and TRBJ1-1): EAGVAQSPRYKIIEKRQSVAFWCNPISGHATLYWYQQILGQGPKLLIQFQNNGVVDDSQLPKDRFSAERLKGVDSTLKIQPAKLEDSAVYLCASNLRTQRDTEAFFGQGTRLTVV.

This chain joins TRBV7-3 and TRBJ2-5; 11 positions agree with TRBD2. Germline trimming cut 5 bases from V and 4 bases from J; bases unmatched to any gene: 6. There are 15 residues in the CDR3. Germline CDR1 and CDR2: SGHTA and FQGTGA. CDR3 in amino acids: CASSPTSGKSETQYF. The DNA of the CDR3 is TGTGCCAGCAGCCCGACTAGCGGGAAGTCAGAGACCCAGTACTTC.

Here the CDR3 reads CASSPSMNTEAFF. Written as DNA, the CDR3 is TGTGCCAGCAGCCCAAGCATGAACACTGAAGCTTTCTTT. This rearrangement joins TRBV11-2 to TRBJ1-1; D unclear. The CDR3 runs 13 residues. Per the germline V gene, CDR1 is SGHAT and CDR2 is FQNNGV. Trimming removed 5 bases at V and 0 bases at J, with 7 bases between.

This clone was counted between two and nine times. This chain links TRBV25-1 with TRBJ1-5; the match to TRBD1 covers 7 bases. The germline CDR1 and CDR2 sequences are MGHDK and SYGVNS. V gave up 4 bases and J gave up 0 bases; unmatched junction bases: 12. This CDR3 has 18 amino acids. The CDR3 loop reads CASSGTTPGQLSNQPQHF. DNA for the CDR3: TGTGCCAGCAGTGGAACTACTCCGGGACAGCTTAGCAATCAGCCCCAGCATTTT.

The chain's CDR3 is CASSIPGSGTGELFF. Written as DNA, the CDR3 is TGTGCCAGCAGTATCCCAGGGTCGGGCACCGGGGAGCTGTTTTTT. The chain couples TRBV25-1 to TRBJ2-2, with D perhaps matching TRBD1 (5 bases). The V gene's germline CDR1 is MGHDK and CDR2 SYGVNS. The CDR3 extends over 15 amino acids. V lost 5 bases and J lost 4, with 14 bases in between.

The chain couples TRBV30 to TRBJ2-7; 8 bases map to TRBD2. Germline trimming cut 3 bases from V and 2 bases from J; bases unmatched to any gene: 9. Germline values: CDR1 GTSNPN, CDR2 SVGIG (reference sequence). The CDR3 is made up of 15 amino acids. This CDR3 is CAWRRGGGAPYEQYF. CDR3 nucleotides: TGTGCCTGGAGACGGGGGGGAGGTGCCCCCTACGAGCAGTACTTC.

This clone was counted a few times. The chain has TRBV18 and TRBJ1-3; no firm D call. V was shortened by 4 bases and J by 2 bases, with 12 bases between the two germline ends. From germline, CDR1 is KGHSH and CDR2 LQKENI. The CDR3 is 15 residues long. CDR3 in amino acids: CASSQEGVPGNTIYF. CDR3 sequence (DNA): TGTGCCAGCTCACAGGAGGGAGTCCCTGGAAACACCATATATTTT.

The chain recombines TRBV19 with TRBJ2-4, with 9 bases that match TRBD2. The CDR3 is 15 residues long. J lost 6 bases, V lost 4 bases, and 7 bases had no gene match. Germline CDR1 LNHDA, CDR2 SQIVND (reference sequence). The CDR3 coding sequence is TGTGCCAGTAGTACCTTAGCGGGAGTCGGAAACATTCAGTACTTC. It yields the protein CASSTLAGVGNIQYF.

This chain links TRBV7-6 with TRBJ1-1; D call uncertain. Germline V gene data show CDR1 as SGHVS and CDR2 as FNYEAQ. The germline V and J ends were trimmed by 5 bases and 0 bases, with 16 bases remaining between them. The CDR3 is 16 amino acids. The CDR3 spells CASSRPGTELNTEAFF. The DNA of the CDR3 is TGTGCCAGCAGCCGCCCCGGAACAGAGTTGAACACTGAAGCTTTCTTT.

The count of this clone is one. This chain's CDR3 is CAGYRDSGANVLTF. Written as DNA, the CDR3 is TGTGCCGGATACAGGGACTCTGGGGCCAACGTCCTGACTTTC. The genes are TRBV2 and TRBJ2-6; possible D gene TRBD1, 6 bases. CDR1 is SNHLY, CDR2 FYNNEI, per germline. V lost 11 bases, J lost 0 bases, and 11 bases lay in between. The CDR3 is 14 amino acids.

The chain links TRBV7-3 to TRBJ2-7; D is unresolved. The CDR3 covers 13 residues. V was trimmed by 5 bases and J by 4 bases, leaving 12 bases between them. The germline CDR1 and CDR2 sequences are SGHTA and FQGTGA. The CDR3 is CASSRGERYEQYF. DNA for the CDR3: TGTGCCAGCAGCCGAGGTGAGAGGTACGAGCAGTACTTC.

The chain is built from TRBV7-3 and TRBJ2-3; TRBD1 is a possible D gene (5 bases). Per germline, CDR1 SGHTA and CDR2 FQGTGA. The CDR3 totals 18 residues. V lost 1 base to trimming and J lost 3 bases, with 20 bases between them. The CDR3 nucleotides read TGTGCCAGCAGCTTAAATCTCGCAGCTGGGGCGGTAACAGATACGCAGTATTTT. Translation: CASSLNLAAGAVTDTQYF.